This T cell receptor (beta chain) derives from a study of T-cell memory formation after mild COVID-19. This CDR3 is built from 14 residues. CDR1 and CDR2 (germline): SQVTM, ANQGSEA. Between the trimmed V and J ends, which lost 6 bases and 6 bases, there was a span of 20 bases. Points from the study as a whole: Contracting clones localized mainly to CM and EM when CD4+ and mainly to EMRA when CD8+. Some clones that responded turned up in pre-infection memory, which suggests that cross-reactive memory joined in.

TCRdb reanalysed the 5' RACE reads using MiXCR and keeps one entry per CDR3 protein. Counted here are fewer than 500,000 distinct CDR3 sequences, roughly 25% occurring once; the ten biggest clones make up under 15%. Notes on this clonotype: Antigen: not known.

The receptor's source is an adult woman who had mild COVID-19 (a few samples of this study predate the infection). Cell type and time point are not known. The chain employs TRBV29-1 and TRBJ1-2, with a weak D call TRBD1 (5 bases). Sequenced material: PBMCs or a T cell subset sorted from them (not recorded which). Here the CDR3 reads CSVWGGNGGDGYTF. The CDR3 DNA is TGCAGCGTCTGGGGGGGGAATGGCGGTGATGGCTACACCTTC. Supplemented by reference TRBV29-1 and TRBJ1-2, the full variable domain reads SAVISQKPSRDICQRGTSLTIQCQVDSQVTMMFWYRQQPGQSLTLIATANQGSEATYESGFVIDKFPISRPNLTFSTLTVSNMSPEDSSIYLCSVWGGNGGDGYTFGSGTRLTVV.